This T cell receptor beta chain is drawn from a study of blood T cell repertoires in COVID-19. In the study overall: Donors in the United States, Italy and Spain gave samples during acute or convalescent COVID-19. Nucleic acid was either cDNA or gDNA, and it came from T cells, B-cell-depleted T cells, or PBMCs.

The sample holds one count of this clone. The CDR3 spans 14 residues. Trimming took 0 bases from V and 3 from J, leaving 6 bases between them. Germline CDR1 reads SGHAT; CDR2 reads FQNNGV. The repertoire was sequenced with immunoSEQ multiplex PCR; TCRdb's copy has only in-frame clones and lacks some. The table lists roughly 95,000 clones, over 80% of them singletons. The receptor was isolated from a man at least 80 years old with acute or convalescent COVID-19. The sequenced material came from peripheral blood. V and J are TRBV11-2 and TRBJ1-5; D is perhaps TRBD1 (5 bases). The CDR3 protein is CASSLEGDNQPQHF. DNA for the CDR3: TGTGCCAGCAGCTTAGAAGGGGACAATCAGCCCCAGCATTTT.